This T cell receptor beta chain is drawn from a study of beta chain features in type 1 diabetes. Study-level points and caveats: TCRB CDR3 length was moderately but significantly reduced in all four CD4+ subsets of Type 1 diabetes patients. Patients showed naive, central memory and Treg TCRB repertoires that appeared more similar than those of healthy donors.

Trimming removed 7 bases from V and 2 bases from J, with 21 bases in between. The CDR3 has 16 amino acids. CDR1 is MDHEN, CDR2 SYDVKM, per germline. All of the isolated RNA was reverse transcribed, so expressed TCRB transcripts were sequenced. TCRdb's copy holds only in-frame clones and misses some; the assay was immunoSEQ multiplex PCR. Among some 190,000 clones listed, 7.8% were seen once. Markers CD45RO/CCR7/CD25/CD127/CD95/CD27 served to sort CD4+ naive, central memory, regulatory and stem cell-like memory cells. Comments on this clone: Its antigen is still unknown.

Sequenced input: central memory CD4+ T cells from blood. The chain uses TRBV28 and TRBJ2-7; D is unclear. The TCR was taken from a middle-aged woman with type 1 diabetes. As DNA, the CDR3 is TGTGCCAGCAACCCTATCGTAAGCACCCGGGCCTACGAGCAGTACTTC. Amino acids: CASNPIVSTRAYEQYF.